This TCR beta chain appears in the sequencing data of a study of control samples from healthy donors and cancer patients. Some clones are missing from TCRdb's copy, which holds only in-frame ones; the method was immunoSEQ multiplex PCR. The sample gives 90,000 to 100,000 clones, roughly 83% of which show up once; under 40% is in the top ten. After removal of 2 bases from V and 4 bases from J, the junction contained 2 bases not matched to a gene. The CDR3 contains 15 residues. Germline V lookup: CDR1 SEHNR, CDR2 FQNEAQ (reference sequence). Material for sequencing was PBMCs. V usage is TRBV7-9 and J usage is TRBJ1-4; 9 bases match TRBD1. The receptor's source is a man in his 70s with lung cancer. The chain's CDR3 is CASSLPGQGNEKLFF. The CDR3 DNA sequence: TGTGCCAGCAGCTTACCGGGACAGGGTAATGAAAAACTGTTTTTT.